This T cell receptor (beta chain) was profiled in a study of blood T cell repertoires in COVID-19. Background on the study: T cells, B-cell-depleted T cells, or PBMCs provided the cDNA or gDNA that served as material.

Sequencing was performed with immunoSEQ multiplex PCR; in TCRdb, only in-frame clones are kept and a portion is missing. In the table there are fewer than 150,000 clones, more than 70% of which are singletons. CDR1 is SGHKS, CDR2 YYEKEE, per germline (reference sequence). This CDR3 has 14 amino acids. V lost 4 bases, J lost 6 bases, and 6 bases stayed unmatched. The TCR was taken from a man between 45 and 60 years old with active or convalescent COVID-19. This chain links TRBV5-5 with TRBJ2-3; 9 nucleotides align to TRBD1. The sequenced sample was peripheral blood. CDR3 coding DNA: TGTGCCAGCAGCCCCGGACAGGGGCGGGATACGCAGTATTTT. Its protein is CASSPGQGRDTQYF. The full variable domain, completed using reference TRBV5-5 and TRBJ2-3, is DAGVTQSPTHLIKTRGQQVTLRCSPISGHKSVSWYQQVLGQGPQFIFQYYEKEERGRGNFPDRFSARQFPNYSSELNVNALLLGDSALYLCASSPGQGRDTQYFGPGTRLTVL.